The rows below give T cell receptor beta chains drawn from one sample of a study of T cells in Graves' hyperthyroidism and ophthalmopathy. TCRdb processed the multiplex PCR reads anew with MiXCR; each CDR3 protein has one entry. This sample has over 90,000 distinct CDR3 sequences, with around 50% found just once. Sequences were obtained from blood. Receptors originate from a man aged 35-49 years with Graves' hyperthyroidism. Both conserved end residues are part of each CDR3. D genes are given only for firm matches. Clone size is given for some rows only: seen once, a few or many times, or a class if the clone is expanded.

v_call	clone_size	j_call	d_call	cdr3_nt	cdr3_aa
TRBV9	many	TRBJ1-1	-	TGTGCCAGCAGCGCCCAGGGTTTCAGCACTGAAGCTTTCTTT	CASSAQGFSTEAFF
TRBV7-2	many	TRBJ1-2	-	TGTGCCAGCAGCCGGGATTTTAAAGGCTACACCTTC	CASSRDFKGYTF
TRBV5-1	many	TRBJ2-1	-	TGCGCCAGCACCGCAAACTTGGGGAATGAGCAGTTCTTC	CASTANLGNEQFF
TRBV2	-	TRBJ2-7	-	TGTGCCAGCAGGAGGGGGGCCTCTATAATGGAGCAGTACTTC	CASRRGASIMEQYF
TRBV7-7	many	TRBJ2-3	TRBD2	TGTGCTAGCAGCCCGGGAGGGGGGGTTTCAGATACGCAGTATTTT	CASSPGGGVSDTQYF
TRBV15	-	TRBJ2-6	-	TGTGCCACCAGCAGCCCTAGGGGGGGAGCAGGAGGGGCCAACGTCCTGACTTTC	CATSSPRGGAGGANVLTF
TRBV9	-	TRBJ1-1	-	TGTGCCAGCAGCGCAGGGGCGGTCACTGAAGCTTTCTTT	CASSAGAVTEAFF
TRBV2	-	TRBJ2-1	-	TGTGCCAGCAGTCAGAGGGGTGACACTGAAGCTGAGCAGTTCTTC	CASSQRGDTEAEQFF
TRBV7-8	-	TRBJ2-5	TRBD1	TGTGCCAGCAGCCTAAGGGGACAGGGAAGTCAGCCCCAGTACTTC	CASSLRGQGSQPQYF
TRBV5-1	many	TRBJ1-2	-	TGCGCCAGCAGCCTCTACCCCGGGACAAACTATGGCTACACCTTC	CASSLYPGTNYGYTF
TRBV20-1	many	TRBJ1-1	-	TGCAGTGCTAGAAGGGTGAACACTGAAGCTTTCTTT	CSARRVNTEAFF
TRBV20-1	-	TRBJ2-5	TRBD2	TGCAGTGCGACGACTAGCGGGAGGGACCGAGAGACCCAGTACTTC	CSATTSGRDRETQYF
TRBV7-3	once	TRBJ2-7	TRBD2	TGTGCCAGCAGCTTATACGGGAGCGGGGGGCAGGGCGAGCAGTACTTC	CASSLYGSGGQGEQYF
TRBV7-9	many	TRBJ2-7	-	TGTGCCAGCAGCTTAGCGAGACAGTATACCTACGAGCAGTACTTC	CASSLARQYTYEQYF
TRBV29-1	-	TRBJ1-1	-	TGCAGCGTTGTTATGGGGACTGAAGCTTTCTTT	CSVVMGTEAFF
TRBV4-1	few	TRBJ1-1	TRBD1	TGCGCCAGCAGCCCTAGGATGGGTGGACAGGGGAACACTGAAGCTTTCTTT	CASSPRMGGQGNTEAFF
TRBV12-5	many	TRBJ1-1	TRBD1	TGTGCTAGTGGGACGACAGGGGGGTACCAAGCTTTCTTT	CASGTTGGYQAFF
TRBV5-1	many	TRBJ2-1	-	TGCGCCAGCAGCTTGGCCGCTTTAGACTCCTACAATGAGCAGTTCTTC	CASSLAALDSYNEQFF
TRBV29-1	-	TRBJ1-2	-	TGCAGCGTTGCACAGGGTATCTATGGCTACACCTTC	CSVAQGIYGYTF
TRBV7-9	many	TRBJ2-1	-	TGTGCCAGCAGCTTAGCGATGGGTCAAGGCTACAATGAGCAGTTCTTC	CASSLAMGQGYNEQFF
TRBV20-1	many	TRBJ2-1	-	TGCAGTGCTAGAGATCTTGGGGGGGCCTTTCAAAATGAGCAGTTCTTC	CSARDLGGAFQNEQFF
TRBV11-1	-	TRBJ2-1	-	TGTGCCAGCTCACCGGCGGTGGGGGATGAGCAGTTCTTC	CASSPAVGDEQFF
TRBV20-1	many	TRBJ1-2	-	TGCAGTGCTAGAGATCTAGGTCGGGATGGCTACACCTTC	CSARDLGRDGYTF
TRBV6-4	-	TRBJ2-5	-	TGTGCCAGCAGTCGGACTAGACAGGGAGAGACCCAGTACTTC	CASSRTRQGETQYF
TRBV19	once	TRBJ2-3	TRBD2	TGTGCCAGTAGTACATTGACTAGCGGATACACAGATACGCAGTATTTT	CASSTLTSGYTDTQYF
TRBV7-6	-	TRBJ2-7	-	TGTGCCAGCAGCCTCCTAGGACTTCACTACGAGCAGTACTTC	CASSLLGLHYEQYF
TRBV2	-	TRBJ1-5	TRBD1	TGTGCCAGCAGGGGACAGGGCGGTCAGCCCCAGCATTTT	CASRGQGGQPQHF
TRBV13	many	TRBJ2-3	-	TGTGCCAGCAGTTCCGTCCCCGGAGATACGCAGTATTTT	CASSSVPGDTQYF
TRBV20-1	many	TRBJ2-1	TRBD1	TGCAGTGCCCCCCTAGGACAGGGGCTCAACAATGAGCAGTTCTTC	CSAPLGQGLNNEQFF
TRBV11-3	many	TRBJ2-7	-	TGTGCCAGCAGCTTTTGGACACTCTACGAGCAGTACTTC	CASSFWTLYEQYF
TRBV5-5	-	TRBJ1-1	-	TGTGCCAGCAGCTTCCAGATGAGGGGTAGGGACACTGAAGCTTTCTTT	CASSFQMRGRDTEAFF
TRBV20-1	many	TRBJ2-1	TRBD2	TGCAGTGCTAGAGACGGACTAGCGGGAGAGGTCTACAATGAGCAGTTCTTC	CSARDGLAGEVYNEQFF
TRBV7-9	many	TRBJ1-3	-	TGTGCCAGCAGAGGGACTGCTGGAAACACCATATATTTT	CASRGTAGNTIYF
TRBV12-3/TRBV12-4	-	TRBJ2-1	-	TGTGCCAGCACAAGGGGGCAGGGAGGGTTCTTC	CASTRGQGGFF
TRBV27	-	TRBJ2-1	-	TGTGCCAGCGGTAAAGACAGGCCTTCCTACAATGAGCAGTTCTTC	CASGKDRPSYNEQFF
TRBV6-1	many	TRBJ1-2	-	TGTGCCAGCAGTGAGGTTTTTGGGACTAACTATGGCTACACCTTC	CASSEVFGTNYGYTF
TRBV11-3	many	TRBJ2-5	-	TGTGCCAGCAGCCTGGGCCCGGGACCAGAAGAGACCCAGTACTTC	CASSLGPGPEETQYF
TRBV28	many	TRBJ1-2	-	TGTGCCAGCCTTACCGTTAACTATGGCTACACCTTC	CASLTVNYGYTF
TRBV29-1	-	TRBJ1-5	-	TGCAGCGCAGCGGTGGGCAATCAGCCCCAGCATTTT	CSAAVGNQPQHF
TRBV7-9	medium-sized	TRBJ1-1	TRBD1	TGTGCCAGCAGCCCGGGACAGCTGAACACTGAAGCTTTCTTT	CASSPGQLNTEAFF
TRBV5-1	-	TRBJ2-5	-	TGCGCCAGCAGCAAGGGACAACTGAACCAAGAGACCCAGTACTTC	CASSKGQLNQETQYF
TRBV7-9	-	TRBJ1-6	-	TGTGCCAGCAGCTTATACCTCGACTCCTATAATTCACCCCTCCACTTT	CASSLYLDSYNSPLHF
TRBV7-9	-	TRBJ1-6	-	TGTGCCAGCAGCTTAGTAGGGCTTACCTATAATTCACCCCTCCACTTT	CASSLVGLTYNSPLHF
TRBV28	few	TRBJ2-7	-	TGTGCCAGCAGTCCCCTCGGAGGAGGGAGAGGCTACGAGCAGTACTTC	CASSPLGGGRGYEQYF
TRBV19	-	TRBJ2-1	-	TGTGCCAGTGGTGCCGACGGGGACAATGAGCAGTTCTTC	CASGADGDNEQFF
TRBV10-3	-	TRBJ2-7	TRBD2	TGTGCCATCAGTCCCATTAGCGGGGCCTACGAGCAGTACTTC	CAISPISGAYEQYF
TRBV10-3	-	TRBJ2-7	TRBD1	TGTGCCATCAGGCGACAGGGGGCGGCGCAGTACTTC	CAIRRQGAAQYF
TRBV5-1	-	TRBJ1-1	TRBD1	TGCGCCAGCAGACAGGGGACAGGGAACACTGAAGCTTTCTTT	CASRQGTGNTEAFF
TRBV15	many	TRBJ2-3	TRBD1	TGTGCCACAAGGCGGACAGGGAGAAGCACAGATACGCAGTATTTT	CATRRTGRSTDTQYF
TRBV7-9	many	TRBJ2-2	-	TGTGCCAGCAGCTTAACCGGGGAGCTGTTTTTT	CASSLTGELFF
TRBV7-2	-	TRBJ2-3	TRBD2	TGTGCCAGCAGCCAAGAGACTAGCGGGGGGGAGAGGACAGATACGCAGTATTTT	CASSQETSGGERTDTQYF